This T cell receptor (beta chain) was captured in a study of a mutant IDH1 vaccine in newly diagnosed glioma. Study summary: Vaccine administration was initiated 4-6 weeks following radiotherapy alone, or with temozolomide cycles. Before enrollment, the patients had been treated with radiotherapy alone, temozolomide alone, or both together. Most of them had received both. Week 47 marked visit V13, whereas week 35 marked visit V12.

As regards this clone: As yet, its antigen is unknown.

The CDR3 runs 13 residues. CDR1 is MGHRA and CDR2 is YSYEKL in the germline V gene. V lost 8 bases and J 2 bases, leaving 13 bases between the germline ends. Sequencing was performed with immunoSEQ multiplex PCR; in TCRdb, only in-frame clones are kept and a portion is missing. The sample includes some 62,000 clones, roughly four fifths of them seen just once. The time point here: week 47, end of study. Vaccinated patients received 300 ug of mutant IDH1 20-mer peptide per dose, with topical imiquimod. Eight vaccinations went to patients in weeks 1, 3, 5, 7, 11, 15, 19, 23. The source was PBMCs, collected from a glioma patient whose treatment included an IDH1 peptide vaccine. The TCR comes from a man aged 25-45 years with glioma. V usage is TRBV4-1 and J usage is TRBJ2-7; a possible D gene is TRBD2 (6 bases). As DNA, the CDR3 is TGCGCCAGCCGGGGGTGGGAGGCCTACGAGCAGTACTTC. This sequence encodes CASRGWEAYEQYF.